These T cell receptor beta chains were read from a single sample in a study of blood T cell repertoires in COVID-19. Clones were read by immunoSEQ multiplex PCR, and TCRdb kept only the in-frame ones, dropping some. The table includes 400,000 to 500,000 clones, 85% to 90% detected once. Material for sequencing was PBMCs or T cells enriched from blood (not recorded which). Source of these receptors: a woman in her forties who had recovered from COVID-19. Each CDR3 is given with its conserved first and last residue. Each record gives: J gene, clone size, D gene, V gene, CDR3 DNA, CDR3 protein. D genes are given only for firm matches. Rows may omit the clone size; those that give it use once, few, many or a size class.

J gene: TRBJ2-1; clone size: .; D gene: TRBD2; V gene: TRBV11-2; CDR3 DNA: TGTGCCAGCAGCTTAGTCGGGGGGAGTCTTTACAATGAGCAGTTCTTC; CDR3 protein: CASSLVGGSLYNEQFF
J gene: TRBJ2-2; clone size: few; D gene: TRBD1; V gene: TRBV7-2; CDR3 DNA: TGTGCCAGCAGACGGACAGGGACCCCCGGGGAGCTGTTTTTT; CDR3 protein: CASRRTGTPGELFF
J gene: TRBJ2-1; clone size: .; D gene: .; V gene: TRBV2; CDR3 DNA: TGTGCCAGCAACGGCGGTCGCTCCTACAATGAGCAGTTCTTC; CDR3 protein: CASNGGRSYNEQFF
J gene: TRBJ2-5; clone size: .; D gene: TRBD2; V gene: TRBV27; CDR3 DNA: TGTGCCAGCAGTTTATCGAGAGTAGCGGGAGAACGCGAGACCCAGTACTTC; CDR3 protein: CASSLSRVAGERETQYF
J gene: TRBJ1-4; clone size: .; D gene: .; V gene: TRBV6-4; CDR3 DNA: TGTGCCAGCAGGGAGGACCGATTAATAGGAAAACTGTTTTTT; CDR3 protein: CASREDRLIGKLFF
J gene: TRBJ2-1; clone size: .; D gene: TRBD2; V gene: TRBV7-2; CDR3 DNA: TGTGCCAGCAGCATTGGAGCGGGAGGGCCGAGTTATGAGCAGTTCTTC; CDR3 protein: CASSIGAGGPSYEQFF
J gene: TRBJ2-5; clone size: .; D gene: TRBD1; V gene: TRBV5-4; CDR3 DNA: TGTGCCAGCAGCTTGGCCCAGGGGGTAATCCAAGAGACCCAGTACTTC; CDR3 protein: CASSLAQGVIQETQYF
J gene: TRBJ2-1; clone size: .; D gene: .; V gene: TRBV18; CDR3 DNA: TGTGCCAGCTCCCCATCGGGACTCCCTTCCTACAATGAGCAGTTCTTC; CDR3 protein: CASSPSGLPSYNEQFF
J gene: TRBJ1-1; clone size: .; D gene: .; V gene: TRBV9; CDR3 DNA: TGTGCCAGCAGCGTTAGCGGTAACACTGAAGCTTTCTTT; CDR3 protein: CASSVSGNTEAFF
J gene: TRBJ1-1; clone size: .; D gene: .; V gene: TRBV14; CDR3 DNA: TGTGCCAGCAGCCCCGGGGTGAGGACTGAAGCTTTCTTT; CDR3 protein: CASSPGVRTEAFF
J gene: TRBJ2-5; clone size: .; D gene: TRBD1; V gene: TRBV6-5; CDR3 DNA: TGTGCCAGCAGTCCCTGGACAGGGGCAGAGACCCAGTACTTC; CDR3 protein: CASSPWTGAETQYF
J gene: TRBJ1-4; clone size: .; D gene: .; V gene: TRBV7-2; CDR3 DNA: TGTGCCAGCAGCCCTATAGTCTTTGCAACTAATGAAAAACTGTTTTTT; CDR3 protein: CASSPIVFATNEKLFF
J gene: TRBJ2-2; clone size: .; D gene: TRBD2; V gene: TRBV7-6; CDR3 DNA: TGTGCCAGCACCTTCAGGCCCAGCGGGGTGAACACCGGGGAGCTGTTTTTT; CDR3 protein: CASTFRPSGVNTGELFF